The clone carrying this T cell receptor beta chain qualifies as medium-sized. The data were taken from a study of T cells after yellow fever vaccination. V was clipped by 3 bases and J by 1 base; unmatched bases: 1. Germline-derived CDR1 and CDR2 are LGHNA and YSLEER. This CDR3 contains 16 residues. TCRdb reanalysed the 5' RACE reads using MiXCR and keeps one entry per CDR3 protein. In the table there are 250,000 to 350,000 distinct CDR3 sequences, 6.8% of which are singletons. This receptor was taken from a man younger than 30 who received the YFV17D yellow fever vaccine. The material sequenced was PBMCs, taken around 45 days after the first yellow fever vaccination. This chain joins TRBV4-3 and TRBJ2-6; 9 nucleotides match TRBD2. The CDR3 DNA is TGCGCCAGCAGCCAGACTAGCGGTTCTGGGGCCAACGTCCTGACTTTC. Its protein product is CASSQTSGSGANVLTF.